This TCR beta chain was retrieved from a study of T cells in Graves' hyperthyroidism and ophthalmopathy. Study-wide results and limits: Appearing also in blood were most of the thyroid clonotypes expanded above 0.001.

Criteria for exclusion of patients were uncontrolled infection, other autoimmune disease, pregnancy or lactation. Used for diagnoses were clinical symptoms, serum thyroxine and TRAb, thyroid ultrasound and orbital computed tomography. The sample holds many counts of this clonotype. What it binds is unknown. Germline trimming cut 2 bases from V and 2 bases from J; bases unmatched to any gene: 4. The CDR3 has 15 residues. Germline-derived CDR1 and CDR2 are SGHNT and YYREEE (reference sequence). Using RNA transcripts as the source, TCR beta CDR3 regions were amplified. The HTBI primer set was used in a first-round RT-PCR of the TCR CDR3. TCRdb reprocessed the multiplex PCR reads with MiXCR, giving one entry per CDR3 protein. The data show 160,000 or so distinct CDR3 sequences, with about 9.4% seen just once and 22% held by the top ten.

This clonotype was sampled from a young woman with Graves' hyperthyroidism that later progressed to Graves' ophthalmopathy. Sample: blood. V and J are TRBV5-4 and TRBJ2-3; TRBD1 aligns across 8 bases. CDR3 protein: CASSLDRGFTDTQYF. In DNA, the CDR3 is TGTGCCAGCAGCTTAGACAGGGGATTCACAGATACGCAGTATTTT.